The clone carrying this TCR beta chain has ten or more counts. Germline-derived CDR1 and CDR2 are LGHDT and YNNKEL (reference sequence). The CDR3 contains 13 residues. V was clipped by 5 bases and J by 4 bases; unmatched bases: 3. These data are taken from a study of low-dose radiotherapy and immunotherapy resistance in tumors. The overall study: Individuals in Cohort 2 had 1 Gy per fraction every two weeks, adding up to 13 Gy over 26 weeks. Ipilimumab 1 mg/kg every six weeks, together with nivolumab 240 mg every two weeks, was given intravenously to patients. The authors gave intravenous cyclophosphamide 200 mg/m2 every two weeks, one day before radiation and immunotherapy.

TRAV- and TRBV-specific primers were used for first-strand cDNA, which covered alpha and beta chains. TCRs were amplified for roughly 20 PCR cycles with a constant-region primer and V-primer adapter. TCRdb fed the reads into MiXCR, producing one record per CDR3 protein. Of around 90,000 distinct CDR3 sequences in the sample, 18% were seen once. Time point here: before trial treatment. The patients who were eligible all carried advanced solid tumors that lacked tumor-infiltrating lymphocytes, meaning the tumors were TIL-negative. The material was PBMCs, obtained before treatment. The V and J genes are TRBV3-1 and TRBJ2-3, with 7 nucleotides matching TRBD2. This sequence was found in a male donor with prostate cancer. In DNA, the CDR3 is TGTGCCAGCAGCTTTGGGGGGGCAGATACGCAGTATTTT. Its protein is CASSFGGADTQYF.